This T cell receptor (beta chain) is from a study of blood T cell repertoires in COVID-19. Looking at the study overall: COVID-19 samples, acute and convalescent, were from the United States, Italy and Spain. In each case, the material was cDNA or gDNA derived from T cells, B-cell-depleted T cells, or PBMCs.

In the original processing: Nucleated cell counts were estimated from reference gene primer amplification. Profiling relied on immunoSEQ multiplex PCR, and the TCRdb table lists in-frame clones only, not all of them. Clone size and V and J calls were adopted from that table, with D and trimming inferred from the DNA. The table lists approximately 300,000 clones, roughly 90% of them singletons. Germline CDR1 and CDR2: SNHLY and FYNNEI. V was clipped by 6 bases and J by 3 bases; unmatched bases: 7. The CDR3 consists of 17 residues. V is TRBV2 and J is TRBJ2-3; 15 bases align to TRBD2. This sequence was found in a man in his late teens or twenties who had recovered from COVID-19. The sequencing sample was made of peripheral blood. In DNA, the CDR3 is TGTGCCAGCAGCAAAGGGACTAGCGGGGGGCAGACAGATACGCAGTATTTT. This codes for CASSKGTSGGQTDTQYF.